The next 27 T cell receptor beta chains were all read from a single sample in a study of brain T cells in children with intractable seizures. The time point: blood from clinic visit 5 months post-surgery; TSC patient then seizure free. TCRdb keeps only in-frame clones here, not all; method: immunoSEQ multiplex PCR. The sample contains about 340,000 clones, 93% of which appear only once. The sequencing used peripheral blood, collected 5 to 6 months after surgery. These receptors came from a boy less than two years old with tuberous sclerosis and intractable seizures.

The chain recombines TRBV5-1 with TRBJ2-1; 7 bases are a match to TRBD1. Germline CDR1 SGHRS, CDR2 YFSETQ. This CDR3 is built from 15 residues. Losses at the gene ends were 0 bases for V and 8 bases for J; bases not matched to a gene: 8. CDR3 sequence: CASSLDRGGVDEQFF. In DNA form, the CDR3 reads TGCGCCAGCAGCTTGGACAGGGGTGGTGTCGATGAGCAGTTCTTC.

The CDR3 DNA sequence: TGTGCCAGCAGCCAAGATGACGAGCAGTACTTC. It encodes CASSQDDEQYF. The genes are TRBV4-2 and TRBJ2-7; D is undetermined. This CDR3 comprises 11 residues. Trimming left V 0 bases short and J 5 bases short, with 2 bases between. The germline CDR1 and CDR2 sequences are LGHNA and YNFKEQ.

V usage is TRBV5-4 and J usage is TRBJ2-5, with a possible D match to TRBD2 (6 bases). V was clipped by 0 bases and J by 3 bases, with 12 bases between them. CDR3 length equals 15 residues. The germline gives CDR1 SGHNT, CDR2 YYREEE (reference sequence). CDR3: CASSLVAAVEETQYF. CDR3 nucleotides: TGTGCCAGCAGCTTGGTAGCGGCGGTAGAAGAGACCCAGTACTTC.

Regarding this clone: One end of the junction varies from germline; a read error may be responsible. V is TRBV7-7 and J is TRBJ2-7; D not certain. CDR1 and CDR2 from the germline V gene are SSHAT and FNYEAQ (reference sequence). The CDR3 covers 14 residues. CDR3 in amino acids: CASSSDRASTVQYF. For the CDR3, the DNA is TGTGCTAGCAGTTCGGACCGGGCTTCAACTGTGCAGTACTTC.

The chain uses TRBV11-2 and TRBJ2-1; maybe TRBD1 (6 bases). V was pared by 6 bases and J by 0 bases, with 15 bases between. This CDR3 region has 16 residues. Looked up from germline, CDR1 is SGHAT and CDR2 is FQNNGV. In nucleotides, the CDR3 is TGTGCCAGCAGTGACAGGCTTGCGCTCTCCTACAATGAGCAGTTCTTC. As protein: CASSDRLALSYNEQFF.

V usage is TRBV29-1 and J usage is TRBJ1-1; the D is unclear. V lost 3 bases and J 2 bases, leaving 10 bases between the germline ends. The CDR3 extends over 13 amino acids. Germline V gene lookup returns CDR1 SQVTM and CDR2 ANQGSEA. The CDR3 nucleotides read TGCAGCGTTGATCCTCCTGCTAACACTGAAGCTTTCTTT. Protein sequence: CSVDPPANTEAFF.

The genes are TRBV10-3 and TRBJ2-1; D is perhaps TRBD2 (5 bases). CDR3 size: 18 residues. Germline lookup yields CDR1 ENHRY and CDR2 SYGVKD. The V and J ends lost 3 bases and 0 bases respectively, with 18 bases between them. This CDR3 is CAISDGGLIEPSYNEQFF. The CDR3 DNA follows: TGTGCCATCAGTGATGGAGGACTTATCGAACCCTCCTACAATGAGCAGTTCTTC.

The rearrangement uses TRBV6-1 and TRBJ2-7, with 7 bases that match TRBD1. Germline V gene data show CDR1 as MNHNS and CDR2 as SASEGT. CDR3 length: 16 amino acids. Trimming cost V 4 bases and J 5 bases; bases outside gene matches: 14. CDR3 in DNA: TGTGCCAGCAGTGGAGGCTCTCAGACAGGGCTGGACGAGCAGTACTTC. This sequence encodes CASSGGSQTGLDEQYF.

The V call is TRBV5-4, the J call TRBJ2-6; the D is unclear. The CDR3 runs 17 residues. V was clipped by 0 bases and J by 4 bases, with 14 bases between them. The germline gives CDR1 SGHNT, CDR2 YYREEE (reference sequence). CDR3 amino acids: CASSLATSRSGANVLTF. The CDR3 DNA sequence: TGTGCCAGCAGCTTGGCTACCAGCCGGTCAGGGGCCAACGTCCTGACTTTC.

The chain carries TRBV24-1 and TRBJ2-1, with D perhaps matching TRBD2 (5 bases). The CDR3 runs to 16 residues. V lost 0 bases, J lost 6 bases, and 14 bases lay in between. Germline values: CDR1 KGHDR, CDR2 SFDVKD. The CDR3 protein is CATSDLRGEKSNEQFF. Written as DNA, the CDR3 is TGTGCCACCAGTGATTTGCGGGGAGAGAAGAGCAATGAGCAGTTCTTC.

The V call is TRBV29-1, the J call TRBJ2-1, with TRBD1 matching 7 bases. In germline, CDR1 is SQVTM, CDR2 ANQGSEA. The junction had 7 bases not matched to a gene; V was cut back by 3 bases and J by 2 bases. CDR3 size: 15 residues. The CDR3: CSVDRRDRPYNEQFF. The CDR3 bases are TGCAGCGTTGATCGCCGGGACAGACCCTACAATGAGCAGTTCTTC.

The chain recombines TRBV27 with TRBJ2-7, with D possibly matching TRBD1 (5 bases). CDR1 and CDR2 from the germline V gene are MNHEY and SMNVEV (reference sequence). V gave up 0 bases and J gave up 5 bases, with 14 bases separating them. CDR3 length: 15 residues. The CDR3 is CASSLSGQGSDEQYF. For the CDR3, the DNA is TGTGCCAGCAGTTTATCCGGCCAGGGTTCCGACGAGCAGTACTTC.

This chain joins TRBV6-7 and TRBJ2-4; D possibly corresponds to TRBD1 (6 bases). TRBV6-7 is reported as an ORF; its role is uncertain. The V end was cut by 4 bases, the J end by 0 bases, with 16 bases between. The CDR3 runs to 17 residues. The CDR3 coding sequence is TGTGCCAGCAGTTCCCGATGGACAGTATTAGCCAAAAACATTCAGTACTTC. Residues: CASSSRWTVLAKNIQYF.

The chain recombines TRBV5-1 with TRBJ2-5; D is perhaps TRBD1 (6 bases). The V and J ends lost 3 bases and 1 base respectively, with 19 bases between them. Germline-derived CDR1 and CDR2 are SGHRS and YFSETQ. This CDR3 is 17 amino acids long. The CDR3 region has the DNA TGCGCCAGCAGCTACAGGGAACAGGGAGTCCCCCAAGAGACCCAGTACTTC. Protein product: CASSYREQGVPQETQYF.

This clone occurred once. DNA of the CDR3: TGTGCCAGCAGCCTCGGACTAGCCCACACAGATACGCAGTATTTT. Translating gives CASSLGLAHTDTQYF. The V gene is TRBV7-6, the J gene TRBJ2-3; TRBD2 matches 8 bases. The V gene end was trimmed by 5 bases and the J gene end by 2 bases; junction bases not matched to a gene: 6. The CDR3 runs 15 residues. The germline CDR1 and CDR2 sequences are SGHVS and FNYEAQ.

The chain links TRBV6-1 to TRBJ2-7, with 8 bases matching TRBD1. CDR1 and CDR2 from the germline V gene are MNHNS and SASEGT. The CDR3 sequence is 12 residues long. The J segment lost 6 bases and the V segment lost 3 bases, leaving 1 base of the junction unmatched. The CDR3 spells CASSDRGREQYF. CDR3 bases: TGTGCCAGCAGTGACAGGGGGCGCGAGCAGTACTTC.

This chain links TRBV7-8 with TRBJ2-1, with D hard to call. With 3 bases removed from V and 0 bases from J, the gap between germline ends came to 6 bases. Per germline, CDR1 SGHVS and CDR2 FQNEAQ. The CDR3 has 14 residues. The CDR3 nucleotides are TGTGCCAGCAGCTTCCAGACCTCCTACAATGAGCAGTTCTTC. This gives the protein CASSFQTSYNEQFF.

In its sample, this clone was seen once. The chain has TRBV2 and TRBJ2-3, with D uncertain. The germline V gene has CDR1 SNHLY and CDR2 FYNNEI. V lost 10 bases and J lost 4, with 21 bases in between. The CDR3 loop spans 15 amino acids. CDR3 sequence: CATPPLGRAPDTQYF. CDR3 in DNA: TGTGCCACCCCCCCACTCGGAAGGGCTCCAGATACGCAGTATTTT. Based on the CDR3 plus reference TRBV2 and TRBJ2-3, the full variable domain is EPEVTQTPSHQVTQMGQEVILRCVPISNHLYFYWYRQILGQKVEFLVSFYNNEISEKSEIFDDQFSVERPDGSNFTLKIRSTKLEDSAMYFCATPPLGRAPDTQYFGPGTRLTVL.

The chain recombines TRBV6-1 with TRBJ2-3; no firm D call. Germline CDR1 reads MNHNS; CDR2 reads SASEGT. V gave up 3 bases and J gave up 4 bases, with 8 bases separating them. This CDR3 contains 13 residues. The CDR3 loop reads CASSDPVADTQYF. In nucleotides, the CDR3 is TGTGCCAGCAGTGATCCGGTTGCAGATACGCAGTATTTT.

The chain joins TRBV9 to TRBJ2-3; the D is unclear. Germline V CDR1 and CDR2: SGDLS, YYNGEE. The CDR3 extends over 14 amino acids. The ends were cut back, 5 bases at V and 2 bases at J, with 12 bases in the middle. DNA for the CDR3: TGTGCCAGCAGTTCACCCTCGTACACAGATACGCAGTATTTT. Protein product: CASSSPSYTDTQYF.

This clone came up once. The chain combines TRBV6-5 with TRBJ2-2; D remains ambiguous. There are 14 residues in the CDR3. V was cut by 6 bases and J by 6 bases, with 14 bases left in between. Germline V CDR1 and CDR2: MNHEY, SVGAGI. CDR3 coding DNA: TGTGCCAGCAGATCGCTTGTTGGGGCCGGGGAGCTGTTTTTT. It yields the protein CASRSLVGAGELFF.

This chain links TRBV10-3 with TRBJ2-1; 7 bases are shared with TRBD2. From germline, CDR1 is ENHRY and CDR2 SYGVKD. This CDR3 contains 14 residues. V was pared by 6 bases and J by 6 bases, with 8 bases of the junction left unmatched. CDR3: CAIRGGGLTNEQFF. The CDR3 DNA follows: TGTGCCATCAGGGGCGGGGGACTCACCAATGAGCAGTTCTTC.

The chain is built from TRBV10-2 and TRBJ2-5; 7 bases agree with TRBD2. Trimming removed 6 bases from V and 7 bases from J; junction bases left unmatched: 17. This CDR3 has 16 residues. The V gene's germline CDR1 is WSHSY and CDR2 SAAADI. Written as DNA, the CDR3 is TGCGCCAGCAGCAGTAGGACTAGGACCCAGATTGGGACCCAGTACTTC. The encoded protein is CASSSRTRTQIGTQYF.

The chain links TRBV6-5 to TRBJ2-3, with D perhaps matching TRBD2 (6 bases). The V and J ends lost 7 bases and 3 bases respectively, with 17 bases between them. Germline V CDR1 and CDR2: MNHEY, SVGAGI. The CDR3 contains 15 residues. The CDR3 DNA is TGTGCCAGCAAGACGGGGTCGGGGAGGACAGATACGCAGTATTTT. Translating it yields CASKTGSGRTDTQYF.

This clone was detected once. The chain recombines TRBV7-9 with TRBJ2-4, with a weak D call TRBD2 (5 bases). Germline values: CDR1 SEHNR, CDR2 FQNEAQ (reference sequence). Between the trimmed V and J ends, which lost 5 bases and 7 bases, there was a span of 18 bases. CDR3 length equals 15 residues. The CDR3 nucleotides read TGTGCCAGCAGCCATGGGGTCGGGGTTGAGAACATTCAGTACTTC. Its protein product is CASSHGVGVENIQYF. Using reference TRBV7-9 and TRBJ2-4 for the parts outside the CDR3, the full variable domain is DTGVSQNPRHKITKRGQNVTFRCDPISEHNRLYWYRQTLGQGPEFLTYFQNEAQLEKSRLLSDRFSAERPKGSFSTLEIQRTEQGDSAMYLCASSHGVGVENIQYFGAGTRLSVL.

This clone was detected once. Its ends do not fully match the called genes, so a read error is possible. The sample carries other DNA sequences with the same CDR3. V is TRBV2 and J is TRBJ2-5, with unresolved D. CDR3 size: 10 residues. The germline V gene encodes CDR1 SNHLY and CDR2 FYNNEI. CDR3 in amino acids: CASREETQYF. CDR3 in DNA: TGTGCCAGCAGAGAAGAGACCCAGTACTTC.

V is TRBV5-5 and J is TRBJ2-3, with 12 bases that match TRBD2. CDR3 size: 17 residues. The V and J ends lost 4 bases and 2 bases, in that order; junction bases with no gene match: 8. Germline V gene sequence: CDR1 SGHKS, CDR2 YYEKEE (reference sequence). As DNA, the CDR3 is TGTGCCAGCAGCCCCTCCAGGACTAGCGGGATCACAGATACGCAGTATTTT. This gives the protein CASSPSRTSGITDTQYF.